This T cell receptor (beta chain) was observed in a study of T cells in localized non-small cell lung cancer. The CDR3 has 15 residues. The germline CDR1 and CDR2 sequences are LNHDA and SQIVND (reference sequence). V lost 2 bases and J 4 bases, leaving 14 bases between the germline ends. A note on this clone: As yet, its antigen is unknown.

Study-wide results and caveats: Measurement of T cell clonality placed uninvolved adjacent lung highest, above the level in tumor. There was an association of higher blood T cell density with longer overall survival. As only one tumor region underwent sequencing, heterogeneity remains possible.

TCRdb's table, derived via immunoSEQ multiplex PCR, lists solely in-frame clones and lacks some. The sample contains about 52,000 clones, roughly 86% of which appear only once. This TCR derives from a female donor with stage II lung adenocarcinoma. The chain links TRBV19 to TRBJ1-2; no clear D. Sample: PBMCs, taken before any cancer treatment. The CDR3: CASSISSSGIYGYTF. CDR3 in DNA: TGTGCCAGTAGTATATCCTCCTCGGGCATCTATGGCTACACCTTC. Looking up the rest from reference TRBV19 and TRBJ1-2 gives the full variable domain: DGGITQSPKYLFRKEGQNVTLSCEQNLNHDAMYWYRQDPGQGLRLIYYSQIVNDFQKGDIAEGYSVSREKKESFPLTVTSAQKNPTAFYLCASSISSSGIYGYTFGSGTRLTVV.